This TCR beta chain stems from a study of cytomegalovirus exposure and HLA in healthy donors. Study details: T cells numbering around 180 million yielded some 100 million unique TCR beta sequences in an earlier analysis. A preliminary data release comprised around 85 million unique TCRs obtained from HLA-typed donors. General observations from the study: A later analysis found most CMV-associated TCR beta chains apparently HLA-restricted. The study recorded 160 or so TCR beta chains that were cytomegalovirus-associated.

This PCR relied on a set of 60 Vbeta primers and 13 Jbeta primers. Here immunoSEQ multiplex PCR was the method, and the copy in TCRdb shows in-frame clones only, minus some. The profile shows about 140,000 clones, about 74% of them singletons. Germline CDR1 SGDLS, CDR2 YYNGEE. V was shortened by 3 bases and J by 0 bases, with 13 bases between the two germline ends. This CDR3 contains 17 residues. Details on this clone: What it recognizes is unknown.

The sequencing input was PBMCs. The TCR originated in a woman in her forties in good health and CMV-seronegative. V is TRBV9 and J is TRBJ1-6, with no clear D. In nucleotides, the CDR3 is TGTGCCAGCAGCGCGTTCGCCTGGAGCTCCTATAATTCACCCCTCCACTTT. Its protein is CASSAFAWSSYNSPLHF.